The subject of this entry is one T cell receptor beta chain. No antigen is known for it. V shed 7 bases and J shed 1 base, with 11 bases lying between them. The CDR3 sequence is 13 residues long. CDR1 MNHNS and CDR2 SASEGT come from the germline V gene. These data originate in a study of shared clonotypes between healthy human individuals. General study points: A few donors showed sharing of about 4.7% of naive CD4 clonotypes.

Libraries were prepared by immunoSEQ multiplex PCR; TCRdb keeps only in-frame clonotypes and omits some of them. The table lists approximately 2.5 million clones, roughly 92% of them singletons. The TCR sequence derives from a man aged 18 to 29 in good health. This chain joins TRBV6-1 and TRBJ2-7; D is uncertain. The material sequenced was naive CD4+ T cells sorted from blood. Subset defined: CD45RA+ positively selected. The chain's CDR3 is CASTQGRSYEQYF. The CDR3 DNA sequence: TGTGCCAGCACTCAAGGAAGATCCTACGAGCAGTACTTC.